The clone carrying this T cell receptor (beta chain) was counted ten times or more. Its matching antigen is unknown. The source of the sample is a study of T-cell reconstitution after alpha-beta-depleted transplantation in children. General study findings and limits: Expanded graft clones numbering several hundred reportedly gave rise to alpha-beta T cells about two months after transplant. A year had passed since transplant, and T-cell counts and diversity by then came mostly from newly produced T cells.

V gave up 3 bases and J gave up 6 bases; unmatched junction bases: 8. In germline, CDR1 is DFQATT, CDR2 SNEGSKA (reference sequence). The CDR3 contains 13 residues. Preparing the TCRbeta library involved the use of unique molecular identifiers. TCRdb re-derived calls from the PCR reads in MiXCR, one entry per CDR3 protein. The sample includes about a million distinct CDR3 sequences, roughly 31% of them seen just once. The rearrangement links TRBV20-1 to TRBJ2-7; 7 bases agree with TRBD1. The sample here was PBMCs, mostly from graft donor cells, taken 360 days after TCRalphabeta/CD19-depleted stem cell transplant. The receptor's source is a boy in the first two years of life who had a stem cell transplant for SCID, so the T cells may come from the graft donor. In DNA form, the CDR3 reads TGCAGTGCTAGGTGGCAGGGGGTCGGCGAGCAGTACTTC. Translating gives CSARWQGVGEQYF.